This T cell receptor (beta chain) was identified in a study of blood T cell repertoires in COVID-19. CDR1 and CDR2 (germline): SEHNR, FQNEAQ (reference sequence). V lost 1 base and J lost 5; bases outside the gene matches: 5. The CDR3 runs to 15 residues. Per the original methods: Amplification of reference gene primers was used by the study to estimate nucleated cell counts. Some clones are missing from TCRdb's copy, which holds only in-frame ones; the method was immunoSEQ multiplex PCR. The V and J calls and clone size come from that table; D and trimming were worked out from the DNA. This sample has about 140,000 clones; around 80% occur once, and the top ten carry under 15%.

The clonotype originates from a man at least 80 years old with acute or convalescent COVID-19. The sample comprised peripheral blood. The chain combines TRBV7-9 with TRBJ1-2; 9 nucleotides agree with TRBD1. CDR3 residues: CASSLGPDRGYGYTF. The CDR3 region has the DNA TGTGCCAGCAGCTTAGGGCCCGACAGGGGGTATGGCTACACCTTC.